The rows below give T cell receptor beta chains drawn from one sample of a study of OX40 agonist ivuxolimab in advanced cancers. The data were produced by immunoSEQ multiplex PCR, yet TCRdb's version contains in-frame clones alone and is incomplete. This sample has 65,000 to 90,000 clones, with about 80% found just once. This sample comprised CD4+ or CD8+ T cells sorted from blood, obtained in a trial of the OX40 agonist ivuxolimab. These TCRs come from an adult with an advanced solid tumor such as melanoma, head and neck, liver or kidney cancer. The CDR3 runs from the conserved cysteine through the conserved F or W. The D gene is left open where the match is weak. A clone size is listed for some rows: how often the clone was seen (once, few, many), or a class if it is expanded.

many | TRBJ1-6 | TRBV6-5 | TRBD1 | TGTGCCAGCAGTTACCAGGGGGGTAATTCACCCCTCCACTTT | CASSYQGGNSPLHF
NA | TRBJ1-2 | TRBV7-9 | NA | TGTGCCAGCAGCGCACGTGGGGGACTCAACTATGGCTACACCTTC | CASSARGGLNYGYTF
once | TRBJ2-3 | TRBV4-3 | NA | TGCGCCAGCAGCCAAGAGGTGGGAAACACAGATACGCAGTATTTT | CASSQEVGNTDTQYF
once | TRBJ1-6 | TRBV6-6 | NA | TGTGCCAGCAGTCCCTCGGGGGGGCTCACTTCACCCCTCCACTTT | CASSPSGGLTSPLHF
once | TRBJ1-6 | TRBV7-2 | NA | TGTGCCAGCAGCCCGGGGGGGGAATCACCCCTCCACTTT | CASSPGGESPLHF
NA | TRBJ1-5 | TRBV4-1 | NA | TGCGCCAGCAGCCAATCGGACCAGAGAAATCAGCCCCAGCATTTT | CASSQSDQRNQPQHF
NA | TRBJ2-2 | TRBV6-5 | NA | TGTGCCAGCGGAGAGCGTGACGTCGGGGAGCTGTTTTTT | CASGERDVGELFF
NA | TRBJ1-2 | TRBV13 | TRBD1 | TGTGCCAGCAGCCGAAACCCCGGGACAGGGGTGGAGGGCTACACCTTC | CASSRNPGTGVEGYTF
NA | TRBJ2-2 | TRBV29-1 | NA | TGCAGCGTTGGATTCGGGTCCCCGCGCACCGGGGAGCTGTTTTTT | CSVGFGSPRTGELFF
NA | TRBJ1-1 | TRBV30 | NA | TGTGCCTGGACCCTCCCGGACACTGAAGCTTTCTTT | CAWTLPDTEAFF
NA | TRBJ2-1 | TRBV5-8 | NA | TGTGCCAGCAGCCTCACCATCACGCCCCCACGGTACAATGAGCAGTTCTTC | CASSLTITPPRYNEQFF
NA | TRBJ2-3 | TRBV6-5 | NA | TGTGCCAGCAGCTCCACCACAGATACGCAGTATTTT | CASSSTTDTQYF
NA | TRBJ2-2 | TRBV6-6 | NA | TGTGCCAGCAGCTACAGGTTCGACACCGGGGAGCTGTTTTTT | CASSYRFDTGELFF
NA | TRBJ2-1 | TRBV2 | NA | TGTGCCAGCAGGGGTGGCCTCAACAATGAGCAGTTCTTC | CASRGGLNNEQFF
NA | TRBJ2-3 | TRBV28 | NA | TGTGCCAGCAGTCTACAAGCGCGACTCACAGATACGCAGTATTTT | CASSLQARLTDTQYF
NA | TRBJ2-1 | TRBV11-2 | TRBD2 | TGTGCCAGCAGCTTAAGGACAAGCGGGAGAAGCTCCTACAATGAGCAGTTCTTC | CASSLRTSGRSSYNEQFF
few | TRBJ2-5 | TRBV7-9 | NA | TGTGCCAGCAGCGTCAGGGGTGAGACCCAGTACTTC | CASSVRGETQYF
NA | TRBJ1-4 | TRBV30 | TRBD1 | TGTGCCTGGAGTGTACAGGGGTCCTCTGAAAAACTGTTTTTT | CAWSVQGSSEKLFF